This T cell receptor beta chain came from a study of T cell responses to AZD1222 COVID-19 vaccine. Study observations and caveats: Donors were chiefly white British, with a greater number of females, and clonal diversity was perhaps underestimated. The span of vaccine-associated CD4 TCRs extended across spike, with dominance at 160-218 and 743-854. Among those given AZD1222, only five or six were seropositive at baseline.

This CDR3 has 13 residues. The ends lost 8 bases at V and 1 base at J; junction bases unmatched: 3. The protocol was immunoSEQ multiplex PCR, while the TCRdb copy is restricted to in-frame clones and leaves out a portion. The repertoire holds tens of thousands of clones, about 74% seen once, with approximately 3.5% in the top ten. Concerning this clone itself: Its antigen is still unknown.

The chain has TRBV12-3 or TRBV12-4 and TRBJ2-3, with 7 positions matching TRBD2. The material was peripheral blood, obtained 28 days after the second AZD1222 dose. The receptor was derived from an adult who received the AZD1222 COVID-19 vaccine. CDR3 sequence (DNA): TGTGCCAGCGGGGGGGTCCGCACAGATACGCAGTATTTT. Its protein is CASGGVRTDTQYF.